Below, 15 T cell receptor beta chains from the same sample are listed, as sequenced in a study of blood T cell repertoires in COVID-19. Clones were sequenced by immunoSEQ multiplex PCR, and TCRdb holds only the in-frame ones, with some missing. The sample holds about 100,000 clones, about 89% seen once. Sequenced input: peripheral blood. These receptors all come from a man over 45 with acute or convalescent COVID-19.

This rearrangement joins TRBV28 to TRBJ1-2; D is possibly TRBD1 (6 bases). The germline V and J ends were trimmed by 6 bases and 8 bases, with 16 bases remaining between them. CDR3 length: 13 amino acids. Germline CDR1 reads MDHEN; CDR2 reads SYDVKM. The DNA for the CDR3 is TGTGCCAGCAGCCCGGGACATGCTAGGGGCTACACCTTC. Its protein product is CASSPGHARGYTF.

The CDR3 loop is CASSRGLAGGLDTQYF. CDR3 coding DNA: TGCGCCAGCAGCCGGGGACTAGCGGGGGGGCTGGATACGCAGTATTTT. This chain links TRBV4-3 with TRBJ2-3; 16 positions match TRBD2. V shed 4 bases, J shed 6 bases, and the junction held 4 bases outside the gene matches. The germline CDR1 and CDR2 sequences are LGHNA and YSLEER. CDR3 length: 16 residues.

The V gene is TRBV5-4, the J gene TRBJ1-6; D is undetermined. V was shortened by 0 bases and J by 7 bases, with 11 bases between the two germline ends. The CDR3 loop spans 15 amino acids. Looked up from germline, CDR1 is SGHNT and CDR2 is YYREEE (reference sequence). The CDR3 region has the DNA TGTGCCAGCAGCTTGGCCGGGGATGGCAATTCACCCCTCCACTTT. Translation: CASSLAGDGNSPLHF.

The gene calls are TRBV28 and TRBJ1-5; tentatively, D is TRBD1 (5 bases). Deletions cut 5 bases from V and 5 bases from J, with 13 bases between. The CDR3 spans 14 residues. The germline gives CDR1 MDHEN, CDR2 SYDVKM. The CDR3 DNA is TGTGCCAGCAGTCCCCCGACAGCGTATCAGCCCCAGCATTTT. The encoded protein is CASSPPTAYQPQHF.

V usage is TRBV10-3 and J usage is TRBJ1-2; the D gene is possibly TRBD1 (5 bases). This CDR3 is built from 13 residues. Between the trimmed V and J ends, which lost 5 bases and 4 bases, there was a span of 11 bases. Germline CDR1 ENHRY, CDR2 SYGVKD. The CDR3 region is CAISPGLAYGYTF. In DNA, the CDR3 is TGTGCCATCAGTCCGGGACTTGCCTATGGCTACACCTTC.

The genes are TRBV5-1 and TRBJ1-1, with TRBD1 matching 7 bases. CDR1 is SGHRS, CDR2 YFSETQ, per germline. V was pared by 3 bases and J by 4 bases, with 6 bases of the junction left unmatched. CDR3 length equals 14 residues. The CDR3 bases are TGCGCCAGCAGCTGGGACAGAGAGGGCACTGAAGCTTTCTTT. It yields the protein CASSWDREGTEAFF.

This chain links TRBV15 with TRBJ1-2, with 10 bases lining up with TRBD1. The CDR3 contains 16 residues. Germline-derived CDR1 and CDR2 are LNHNV and YYDKDF (reference sequence). J lost 4 bases, V lost 4 bases, and 9 bases had no gene match. The CDR3 reads CATSTPDRGASYGYTF. The CDR3 nucleotides read TGTGCCACCAGCACCCCGGACAGGGGGGCAAGCTATGGCTACACCTTC. Variable domain in full (rest from reference TRBV15 and TRBJ1-2): DAMVIQNPRYQVTQFGKPVTLSCSQTLNHNVMYWYQQKSSQAPKLLFHYYDKDFNNEADTPDNFQSRRPNTSFCFLDIRSPGLGDTAMYLCATSTPDRGASYGYTFGSGTRLTVV.

This sequence joins TRBV18 and TRBJ2-2; weak D call: TRBD1 (5 bases). CDR1 is KGHSH and CDR2 is LQKENI in the germline V gene. V was shortened by 3 bases and J by 1 base, with 9 bases between the two germline ends. The CDR3 consists of 15 residues. The CDR3 DNA sequence: TGTGCCAGCTCACCTGAACAGGTGAACACCGGGGAGCTGTTTTTT. Protein: CASSPEQVNTGELFF.

The J gene is TRBJ2-5, the V gene TRBV6-5; no definite D call. V lost 7 bases and J 7 bases, leaving 10 bases between the germline ends. The length of the CDR3 is 11 residues. CDR1 is MNHEY and CDR2 is SVGAGI in the germline V gene. The CDR3 reads CASNSPGTQYF. CDR3 coding DNA: TGTGCCAGCAACAGTCCTGGGACCCAGTACTTC.

The chain recombines TRBV11-3 with TRBJ1-2, with 7 bases lining up with TRBD1. Germline CDR1 reads SGHNT; CDR2 reads YENEEA. Trimming at V came to 4 bases and at J to 6 bases, leaving 8 bases not matched to a gene. The CDR3 consists of 14 residues. CDR3 sequence reads: CASSSGRTGHGYTF. The CDR3, as DNA: TGTGCCAGCAGCTCCGGACGGACAGGTCATGGCTACACCTTC. The full variable domain, its missing parts supplied by reference TRBV11-3 and TRBJ1-2, is EAGVVQSPRYKIIEKKQPVAFWCNPISGHNTLYWYLQNLGQGPELLIRYENEEAVDDSQLPKDRFSAERLKGVDSTLKIQPAELGDSAVYLCASSSGRTGHGYTFGSGTRLTVV.

This chain joins TRBV5-1 and TRBJ1-4; 10 bases line up with TRBD1. The germline V gene has CDR1 SGHRS and CDR2 YFSETQ. This CDR3 comprises 17 residues. V dropped 1 base and J dropped 0; count of bases not matched to a gene: 3. The CDR3 reads CASSLFGQGATNEKLFF. CDR3 bases: TGCGCCAGCAGCTTGTTCGGACAGGGGGCAACTAATGAAAAACTGTTTTTT.

The rearrangement uses TRBV5-1 and TRBJ1-1, with D maybe TRBD1 (5 bases). V was shortened by 1 base and J by 3 bases, with 13 bases between the two germline ends. This CDR3 is built from 15 residues. Germline values: CDR1 SGHRS, CDR2 YFSETQ. In nucleotides, the CDR3 is TGCGCCAGCAGCTTGACAGGAATAAGGGACACTGAAGCTTTCTTT. It specifies CASSLTGIRDTEAFF. The whole variable domain, remainder taken from reference TRBV5-1 and TRBJ1-1, is KAGVTQTPRYLIKTRGQQVTLSCSPISGHRSVSWYQQTPGQGLQFLFEYFSETQRNKGNFPGRFSGRQFSNSRSEMNVSTLELGDSALYLCASSLTGIRDTEAFFGQGTRLTVV.

This chain connects TRBV7-3 to TRBJ2-2; 10 bases are a match to TRBD2. There are 17 residues in the CDR3. J was trimmed by 6 bases and V by 2 bases; bases with no gene match: 9. CDR1 is SGHTA, CDR2 FQGTGA, per germline. As DNA, the CDR3 is TGTGCCAGCAGCTTACTGGCCGGGACTAGCGTATCCGGGGAGCTGTTTTTT. Its translation: CASSLLAGTSVSGELFF.

This chain joins TRBV18 and TRBJ1-2; 12 bases map to TRBD1. The length of the CDR3 is 16 residues. J lost 4 bases, V lost 3 bases, and 6 bases had no gene match. Germline CDR1 KGHSH, CDR2 LQKENI. The CDR3 coding sequence is TGTGCCAGCTCACCCGGGACAGGGGGCCGTTCCTATGGCTACACCTTC. Protein sequence: CASSPGTGGRSYGYTF.

V gene TRBV28 combines with J gene TRBJ2-3, with 7 nucleotides matching TRBD1. With V trimmed by 7 bases and J by 2 bases, 9 bases remained unmatched. The germline V gene encodes CDR1 MDHEN and CDR2 SYDVKM. The CDR3 is 15 residues long. CDR3 in DNA: TGTGCCAGCACACCCCCGGGACAGTACACAGATACGCAGTATTTT. Its protein is CASTPPGQYTDTQYF.